This T cell receptor beta chain stems from a study of T cells after yellow fever vaccination. Across the study: Libraries from low-cell-number fractions were prepared with the SMART-Seq v4 Ultra Low Input RNA kit.

The study, taken as a whole, reports: CD4 and CD8 compartments shared a small share of clonotypes. In post-booster samples, most primary-vaccination clones reappeared (about 97% CD4, approximately 91% CD8).

Universal primer sites and UMIs were introduced during 5'RACE template-switching synthesis of TCR cDNA. MiXCR was run by TCRdb on the 5' RACE reads, yielding one entry per CDR3 protein. The table includes 230,000 or so distinct CDR3 sequences, more than 3.5% detected once. In this sample, this clonotype turned up many times. What it binds is not known. This CDR3 spans 16 amino acids. CDR1 and CDR2 from the germline V gene are SGHKS and YYEKEE (reference sequence). V lost 4 bases, J lost 0 bases, and 14 bases lay in between. The sample in question was PBMCs, obtained 15 days after the yellow fever booster vaccination. The V call is TRBV5-5, the J call TRBJ1-3; unclear D gene. The source of this sequence is a man younger than 30 who received the YFV17D yellow fever vaccine. The CDR3 reads CASSLSDSYSGNTIYF. DNA of the CDR3: TGTGCCAGCAGCCTGTCTGACTCGTACTCTGGAAACACCATATATTTT.